The 24 T cell receptor beta chains listed next were all sequenced from one sample in a study of T cell repertoires in cytomegalovirus infection. Which antigens these TCRs recognize remains unknown. Each CDR3 protein gets one entry after TCRdb re-called the reads with MiXCR. This repertoire shows under 300,000 distinct CDR3 sequences, around 20% found once; its top ten account for under 25%. The specimen comprised cultured PBMCs, sampled from culture after CMV antigen stimulation. All receptors derive from a human donor in good health (CMV status not recorded). Some clones in this sample may be carry-over from other donors' samples.

In its sample, this clonotype was seen many times. V is TRBV7-2 and J is TRBJ2-2; D is perhaps TRBD2 (6 bases). The CDR3 spans 16 residues. Between the trimmed V and J ends, which lost 6 bases and 0 bases, there was a span of 14 bases. Germline V gene data show CDR1 as SGHTA and CDR2 as FQGNSA. The CDR3 sequence is CASRPSSVANTGELFF. The CDR3 region has the DNA TGTGCCAGCAGACCGTCTAGCGTCGCGAACACCGGGGAGCTGTTTTTT.

This clonotype was seen ten or more times. This sequence joins TRBV7-2 and TRBJ2-1, with 8 bases aligning to TRBD2. This CDR3 has 12 amino acids. J gave up 8 bases and V 5 bases, and 2 bases lay outside the gene matches. CDR1 and CDR2 from the germline V gene are SGHTA and FQGNSA. Here the CDR3 DNA reads TGTGCCAGCAGCCCCGGGAGGGATGAGCAGTTCTTC. Translation gives CASSPGRDEQFF.

This chain joins TRBV5-6 and TRBJ2-7; 8 bases align to TRBD1. The J segment lost 6 bases and the V segment lost 5 bases, leaving 4 bases of the junction unmatched. In germline, CDR1 is SGHDT, CDR2 YYEEEE. The CDR3 has 12 amino acids. The CDR3 coding sequence is TGTGCCAGCAGGTATACAGGGGGCGAGCAGTACGTC. It is translated as CASRYTGGEQYV.

The rearrangement joins TRBV20-1 to TRBJ1-1; 12 nucleotides agree with TRBD1. Germline CDR1 reads DFQATT; CDR2 reads SNEGSKA (reference sequence). This CDR3 is 16 amino acids long. The V and J ends lost 0 bases and 5 bases, in that order; junction bases with no gene match: 7. The CDR3 protein is CSARDPGTGGATEAFF. In DNA form, the CDR3 reads TGCAGTGCTAGAGACCCCGGGACAGGGGGCGCGACTGAAGCTTTCTTT.

The chain is built from TRBV28 and TRBJ1-4; 8 bases are a match to TRBD1. CDR1 and CDR2 (germline): MDHEN, SYDVKM. The length of the CDR3 is 14 residues. Trimming cost V 3 bases and J 6 bases; bases outside gene matches: 3. For the CDR3, the DNA is TGTGCCAGCAGTTTGGACAGGGCCTATGAAAAACTGTTTTTT. It yields the protein CASSLDRAYEKLFF.

This clonotype has at least ten counts. The genes are TRBV10-3 and TRBJ2-7; D is uncertain. CDR3 length: 12 amino acids. V was clipped by 7 bases and J by 3 bases, with 10 bases between them. Germline V gene lookup returns CDR1 ENHRY and CDR2 SYGVKD. CDR3 residues: CAITRMGYEQYV. CDR3 DNA sequence: TGTGCCATCACGAGGATGGGCTACGAGCAGTACGTC.

This rearrangement joins TRBV15 to TRBJ2-3, with 8 bases matching TRBD2. Germline V lookup: CDR1 LNHNV, CDR2 YYDKDF (reference sequence). V gave up 0 bases and J gave up 2 bases; unmatched junction bases: 4. This CDR3 region has 16 residues. Here the CDR3 reads CATSRDTSGHTDTQYF. DNA of the CDR3: TGTGCCACCAGCAGAGATACTAGCGGACACACAGATACGCAGTATTTT.

A few counts support this clonotype. The gene calls are TRBV25-1 and TRBJ1-6, with D hard to call. Trimming cost V 3 bases and J 6 bases, with 3 bases left between them. CDR1 is MGHDK, CDR2 SYGVNS, per germline. The CDR3 sequence is 12 residues long. The CDR3 loop reads CASSDTNSPLHF. The CDR3 coding sequence is TGTGCCAGCAGTGATACTAATTCACCCCTCCACTTT.

This clonotype turned up a few times. This chain joins TRBV7-9 and TRBJ2-1, with 7 bases identical to TRBD2. The CDR3 loop spans 18 amino acids. After removal of 5 bases from V and 0 bases from J, the junction contained 13 bases not matched to a gene. Germline assignment: CDR1 SEHNR and CDR2 FQNEAQ (reference sequence). DNA of the CDR3: TGTGCCAGCAGCGCCCCTCTAGGGACTAAGAGCTCCTACAATGAGCAGTTCTTC. Its translation is CASSAPLGTKSSYNEQFF.

Turning to this clonotype: One end of the junction is discordant with germline, which a read error may explain. V usage is TRBV27 and J usage is TRBJ1-1; no reliable D call. Germline V gene sequence: CDR1 MNHEY, CDR2 SMNVEV (reference sequence). The CDR3 has 15 amino acids. The CDR3 nucleotides read TGTGCCAGCGGTTTCTTAGAGGCGGGGAACACTGAAGCTTTCTTT. It codes for CASGFLEAGNTEAFF.

In its sample, this clonotype was seen many times. The V gene is TRBV7-8, the J gene TRBJ1-1; D possibly corresponds to TRBD1 (6 bases). V dropped 3 bases and J dropped 3 bases, with 8 bases sitting between them. The CDR3 contains 13 residues. From germline, CDR1 is SGHVS and CDR2 FQNEAQ. DNA of the CDR3: TGTGCCAGCAGCTTGCAGGGGTACACTGAAGCTTTCTTT. Its protein product is CASSLQGYTEAFF.

This clonotype has ten or more counts. CDR3 residues: CASSWQQERGYTF. In DNA form, the CDR3 reads TGTGCCAGCAGCTGGCAGCAGGAACGGGGCTACACCTTC. The V gene is TRBV7-2, the J gene TRBJ1-2; D not certain. Germline V gene data show CDR1 as SGHTA and CDR2 as FQGNSA. With 4 bases removed from V and 8 bases from J, the gap between germline ends came to 14 bases. This CDR3 is built from 13 residues.

This clonotype was seen repeatedly, ten times or more. The V and J genes are TRBV7-2 and TRBJ1-4; D is possibly TRBD1 (6 bases). Between the trimmed V and J ends, which lost 3 bases and 8 bases, there was a span of 10 bases. The CDR3 sequence is 13 residues long. Looked up from germline, CDR1 is SGHTA and CDR2 is FQGNSA. CDR3 DNA sequence: TGTGCCAGCAGCTTTACAGGGAGCGAAAAACTGTTTTTT. Residues: CASSFTGSEKLFF.

This clonotype occurred a few times. V is TRBV10-1 and J is TRBJ2-2, with D possibly being TRBD2 (5 bases). The ends were cut back, 3 bases at V and 5 bases at J, with 16 bases in the middle. The CDR3 extends over 16 amino acids. Germline V gives CDR1 WNHNN, CDR2 SYGVQD (reference sequence). CDR3 sequence reads: CASSDPRRLRTGELFF. The CDR3 DNA is TGCGCCAGCAGTGACCCTAGGAGACTAAGAACCGGGGAGCTGTTTTTT.

In this sample, this clonotype turned up many times. The J gene is TRBJ2-1, the V gene TRBV7-2, with TRBD2 identical over 11 bases. Germline V gene lookup returns CDR1 SGHTA and CDR2 FQGNSA. The length of the CDR3 is 18 residues. V lost 2 bases to trimming and J lost 0 bases; unmatched junction nucleotides: 6. CDR3 loop: CASSLFLAGGSSYNEQFF. CDR3 coding DNA: TGTGCCAGCAGCTTATTTCTAGCGGGAGGAAGCTCCTACAATGAGCAGTTCTTC.

A remark on this clonotype: Possible read error: a much larger clone is one base away. J is TRBJ2-3 and V is TRBV5-1; possible D gene TRBD2, 6 bases. From germline, CDR1 is SGHRS and CDR2 YFSETQ. This CDR3 has 15 residues. The V end was cut by 1 base, the J end by 3 bases, with 12 bases between. The CDR3 nucleotides are TGCGCCAGCAGCTTGATTTGGGAGGCTACAGATACGCAGTATTTT. It specifies CASSLIWEATDTQYF.

This clonotype was observed at least ten times. V usage is TRBV12-3 or TRBV12-4 and J usage is TRBJ1-2, with D possibly matching TRBD1 (6 bases). The CDR3 is made up of 17 amino acids. Trimming removed 2 bases at V and 5 bases at J, with 21 bases between. The chain's CDR3 is CASSLTDRTQRGYGYTF. DNA for the CDR3: TGTGCCAGCAGTTTAACCGACAGGACTCAACGGGGATATGGCTACACCTTC.

This sequence joins TRBV6-5 and TRBJ2-2; TRBD1 might be the D (6 bases). From germline, CDR1 is MNHEY and CDR2 SVGAGI. The CDR3 length is 13 residues. Trimming took 10 bases from V and 4 from J, leaving 13 bases between them. CDR3 residues: CATRTEITGELFF. CDR3 DNA sequence: TGTGCCACCCGGACAGAGATCACCGGGGAGCTGTTTTTT.

This clonotype was recorded a few times. The CDR3 DNA follows: TGTGCCTGTGGGGCGGGAGGTCAAGAGACCCAGTACTTC. Protein product: CACGAGGQETQYF. The chain joins TRBV28 to TRBJ2-5; 8 bases are a match to TRBD2. CDR3 length equals 13 residues. CDR1 and CDR2 (germline): MDHEN, SYDVKM. The ends lost 11 bases at V and 2 bases at J; junction bases unmatched: 7.

This clonotype was seen a few times. The chain joins TRBV19 to TRBJ2-4; D may be TRBD2 (6 bases). CDR1 and CDR2 (germline): LNHDA, SQIVND (reference sequence). V lost 3 bases, J lost 8 bases, and 11 bases lay in between. CDR3 length: 13 amino acids. The CDR3 nucleotides are TGTGCCAGTAGTATCGGGGGTCCAGACATTCAGTACTTC. Translated: CASSIGGPDIQYF.

The chain uses TRBV11-1 and TRBJ2-3, with 8 positions matching TRBD2. CDR3 size: 16 residues. V shed 4 bases, J shed 3 bases, and the junction held 9 bases outside the gene matches. Germline lookup yields CDR1 SGHAT and CDR2 FQDESV (reference sequence). The CDR3 DNA follows: TGTGCCAGCAGCTCGGGACTAGATCTTCGAACAGATACGCAGTATTTT. This codes for CASSSGLDLRTDTQYF.

The CDR3 loop reads CATSRALAEPYNEQFF. In DNA form, the CDR3 reads TGTGCCACCAGCAGAGCTCTAGCGGAACCCTACAATGAGCAGTTCTTC. The rearrangement links TRBV15 to TRBJ2-1, with 7 bases aligning to TRBD2. Per the germline V gene, CDR1 is LNHNV and CDR2 is YYDKDF (reference sequence). V dropped 1 base and J dropped 2; count of bases not matched to a gene: 5. This CDR3 has 16 amino acids.

The chain joins TRBV7-2 to TRBJ2-7, with TRBD1 as a possible D gene (6 bases). V was cut by 3 bases and J by 3 bases, with 15 bases left in between. The length of the CDR3 is 15 residues. Per germline, CDR1 SGHTA and CDR2 FQGNSA. The CDR3 loop is CASSLVVGQNYEQYF. In DNA form, the CDR3 reads TGTGCCAGCAGCTTGGTAGTTGGACAGAACTACGAGCAGTACTTC.

This clonotype has a count of ten or more. This rearrangement joins TRBV5-6 to TRBJ2-1, with D perhaps matching TRBD2 (5 bases). This CDR3 region has 14 residues. CDR1 is SGHDT and CDR2 is YYEEEE in the germline V gene. V was shortened by 0 bases and J by 7 bases, with 11 bases between the two germline ends. The CDR3 loop is CASSLGPRGNEQFF. CDR3 DNA: TGTGCCAGCAGCTTGGGACCAAGAGGGAATGAGCAGTTCTTC. Complete variable domain (other parts from reference TRBV5-6 and TRBJ2-1): DAGVTQSPTHLIKTRGQQVTLRCSPKSGHDTVSWYQQALGQGPQFIFQYYEEEERQRGNFPDRFSGHQFPNYSSELNVNALLLGDSALYLCASSLGPRGNEQFFGPGTRLTVL.